This T cell receptor beta chain was identified during a study of molecular identifiers for immune sequencing clone quantification. Study observations and caveats: The study found clones above 20 RNA copies held over 98% of effector molecules and under 1% in naive cells. Among about 1 million naive cells, as was reported, spiked Jurkat TCR RNA from one cell was detectable.

Investigators produced naive CD8 libraries from about 21,000 to 970,000 sorted cells, drawing on 10%, 30% or 50% RNA. This clonotype was detected a few times. Its specificity is unknown. In preparing bulk TCR libraries, previously described methods and listed TCR primers were used. MiXCR, applied by TCRdb to the PCR reads, yields one record per CDR3 protein. The table lists 400,000 to 600,000 distinct CDR3 sequences, about a quarter of them singletons. The V end was cut by 0 bases, the J end by 0 bases, with 12 bases between. Germline V CDR1 and CDR2: GTSNPN, SVGIG (reference sequence). CDR3 length: 15 amino acids.

The chain recombines TRBV30 with TRBJ2-7; D possibly corresponds to TRBD1 (5 bases). This TCR was sampled from a human donor in good health. Some libraries in this study had Jurkat cell RNA spiked in. Sequenced material: naive CD8+ T cells from blood, with Jurkat cell RNA spiked in. Subset reported: FACS-sorted CD8+CD4-CCR7+CD45RA+ naive T cells. The CDR3 DNA reads as TGTGCCTGGAGTGTAATGGCAGGGTCCTCCTACGAGCAGTACTTC. Residues: CAWSVMAGSSYEQYF. Full variable domain (rest looked up from reference TRBV30 and TRBJ2-7): SQTIHQWPATLVQPVGSPLSLECTVEGTSNPNLYWYRQAAGRGLQLLFYSVGIGQISSEVPQNLSASRPQDRQFILSSKKLLLSDSGFYLCAWSVMAGSSYEQYFGPGTRLTVT.